This TCR beta chain was obtained from a study of blood T cell repertoires in COVID-19. In the source study's methods: For nucleated cells, counts were estimated from reference gene primer amplification. The protocol was immunoSEQ multiplex PCR, while the TCRdb copy is restricted to in-frame clones and leaves out a portion. Clonal size and the V and J genes are those of that table, whereas D and trimming came from the DNA. This repertoire shows about 71,000 clones, 82% found once; its top ten account for roughly 13%. The sequenced material came from peripheral blood. The source is a woman of 80 years or more with acute or convalescent COVID-19.

The CDR3 nucleotides are TGTGCCAGCACGGGGGAGAGGTCCTACAATGAGCAGTTCTTC. Translation: CASTGERSYNEQFF. This rearrangement joins TRBV25-1 to TRBJ2-1; D might be TRBD2 (6 bases). The CDR3 has 14 amino acids. The V end was cut by 7 bases, the J end by 1 base, with 11 bases between. Looked up from germline, CDR1 is MGHDK and CDR2 is SYGVNS.